One and the same sample provided the 27 T cell receptor beta chains below, sequenced in a study of tumor and adjacent non-tumor tissue in lung cancer (dated by TCRdb to the late 2010s). Library construction relied on multiplex PCR. Instrument used: Illumina HiSeq 2500. Following protocols modified from ARM-PCR, the researchers constructed TCRbeta libraries through three rounds of nested PCR with primers (Table S4). In-frame beta chains were kept once TCRdb had trimmed the public reads at Q25 with fastp and called clones with MiXCR. Every CDR3 protein is listed once, alongside the most common genes and DNA of its rows. The sample profile shows 35,000 to 55,000 distinct CDR3 sequences; less than 65% of them were found once. The leading ten clones occupy 35% to 50% of the sample. RNA was extracted from bulk unsorted tissue and checked for quality with a NanoDrop ND-1000 and an Agilent 2100. For the normal lung samples, distant non-tumor tissue was collected more than 3 cm away from the tumor edge.

Sequencing was performed on distant non-tumor lung tissue. The receptors shown here come from a man aged 45-60 years with non-small cell lung cancer.

A remark on this clonotype: One end of the junction varies from germline; a read error may be responsible. The V and J genes are TRBV7-8 and TRBJ2-7; weak D call: TRBD1 (5 bases). Germline V lookup: CDR1 SGHVS, CDR2 FQNEAQ. CDR3 length: 14 residues. The CDR3 sequence: CASSLDDSSYKQYF. CDR3 bases: TGTGCCAGCAGCTTAGATGACAGCTCCTACAAGCAGTACTTC.

A remark on this clonotype: No DNA is shown, since the ends of the CDR3 on it are uncertain; the CDR3 is the one TCRdb lists. The rearrangement uses TRBV29-1 and TRBJ2-7; no check of the table's D call, TRBD2, against the DNA was made. Germline lookup yields CDR1 SQVTM and CDR2 ANQGSEA. The CDR3 contains 12 residues when both ends are counted. This CDR3 reads CSVGSGAYEHYF.

This clonotype was counted a few times. The chain has TRBV5-1 and TRBJ2-7; TRBD2 agrees at 9 bases. This CDR3 comprises 13 residues. Germline-derived CDR1 and CDR2 are SGHRS and YFSETQ. V lost 2 bases and J lost 7; bases outside the gene matches: 4. The CDR3 nucleotides are TGCGCCAGCAGCTTTGTAGCGGGAGTTGAGCAGTACTTC. Its protein product is CASSFVAGVEQYF.

This clonotype was observed a few times. The chain is built from TRBV5-6 and TRBJ1-3; tentatively, D is TRBD1 (5 bases). The CDR3 extends over 15 amino acids. Between the trimmed V and J ends, which lost 1 base and 2 bases, there was a span of 10 bases. CDR1 and CDR2 from the germline V gene are SGHDT and YYEEEE. As DNA, the CDR3 is TGTGCCAGCAGCTTGCGGGGCGAAGCTGGAAACACCATATATTTT. It translates to CASSLRGEAGNTIYF.

This clonotype was recorded many times. V gene TRBV5-6 combines with J gene TRBJ2-3, with D unclear. Deletions cut 0 bases from V and 5 bases from J, with 4 bases between. The CDR3 is 12 amino acids. The germline gives CDR1 SGHDT, CDR2 YYEEEE. The CDR3 loop reads CASSLAGDTQYF. The CDR3 DNA follows: TGTGCCAGCAGCTTGGCAGGAGATACGCAGTATTTT.

The CDR3 nucleotides are TGTGCCAGCAGCTTAGATTCGGTTTTCGGGTCTAGCAATCAGCCCCAGCATTTT. Protein: CASSLDSVFGSSNQPQHF. V gene TRBV7-9 combines with J gene TRBJ1-5; D not certain. Germline V gives CDR1 SEHNR, CDR2 FQNEAQ (reference sequence). This CDR3 comprises 18 residues. Trimming stripped 1 base from V and 0 bases from J, with 16 bases between. The complete variable domain, with remaining parts taken from reference TRBV7-9 and TRBJ1-5, reads DTGVSQNPRHKITKRGQNVTFRCDPISEHNRLYWYRQTLGQGPEFLTYFQNEAQLEKSRLLSDRFSAERPKGSFSTLEIQRTEQGDSAMYLCASSLDSVFGSSNQPQHFGDGTRLSIL.

V gene TRBV11-2 combines with J gene TRBJ2-5, with D perhaps matching TRBD1 or TRBD2 (5 bases each). With 8 bases removed from V and 4 bases from J, the gap between germline ends came to 17 bases. This CDR3 is built from 14 residues. Germline V gene lookup returns CDR1 SGHAT and CDR2 FQNNGV. DNA for the CDR3: TGTGCCAGCGGGGGATGGGTCGTGGGAGAGACCCAGTACTTC. Translating gives CASGGWVVGETQYF.

This chain links TRBV11-2 with TRBJ2-3; D not resolved. Trimming pared 10 bases from V and 6 bases from J, leaving 14 bases between. The CDR3 runs 12 residues. CDR1 is SGHAT, CDR2 FQNNGV, per germline. CDR3 in DNA: TGTGCCACAAGCTTATTGCGGGATACGCAGTATTTT. Translating gives CATSLLRDTQYF.

This clonotype was recorded at least ten times. The chain has TRBV4-1 and TRBJ2-2; D might be TRBD2 (7 bases). From germline, CDR1 is MGHRA and CDR2 YSYEKL. Deletions cut 4 bases from V and 5 bases from J, with 17 bases between. The CDR3 contains 16 residues. The CDR3 sequence: CASSLRTGGVTGELFF. As DNA, the CDR3 is TGCGCCAGCAGCCTTAGGACGGGGGGCGTAACCGGGGAGCTGTTTTTT.

Comments on this clonotype: The junction departs from the called germline gene at one end, perhaps through a read error. V is TRBV28 and J is TRBJ2-2; the D is unclear. Germline CDR1 is MDHEN and CDR2 is SYDVKM. This CDR3 region has 13 residues. CDR3: CVSSASNTGELFF. The CDR3 DNA reads as TGTGTCAGCAGTGCGTCGAACACCGGGGAGCTGTTTTTT.

About this clonotype: The junction does not match germline at one end; this may be a read error. The chain employs TRBV5-4 and TRBJ1-1, with D perhaps TRBD1 (5 bases). The germline CDR1 and CDR2 sequences are SGHNT and YYREEE (reference sequence). The CDR3 spans 14 residues. In nucleotides, the CDR3 is TGTGGCAGCAGCTTGGGAGGGGTGGTCACTGAAGCCTTCTTT. Its protein is CGSSLGGVVTEAFF.

About this clonotype itself: The junction differs from germline at one of its ends, possibly a read error. The J gene is TRBJ2-7, the V gene TRBV11-2; D assignment may be TRBD1 or TRBD2 (5 bases each). Germline lookup yields CDR1 SGHAT and CDR2 FQNNGV. This CDR3 is 14 amino acids long. Here the CDR3 DNA reads TGTGCCAGCAGGATTGGGGGTGGTTCCTACGGGCAGTACTTC. It codes for CASRIGGGSYGQYF.

Concerning this clonotype: Compared with germline, one end of the junction differs, possibly owing to a read error. The chain is built from TRBV10-1 and TRBJ2-2; no clear D gene. This CDR3 is built from 15 residues. Germline V CDR1 and CDR2: WNHNN, SYGVQD (reference sequence). The CDR3 DNA sequence: TGCGCCGGCAGTGAAGCCGCAACGAACACCGGGGAGCTGTTTTTT. Amino acid sequence: CAGSEAATNTGELFF.

Details on this clonotype: One end of the junction varies from germline; a read error may be responsible. The chain joins TRBV11-2 to TRBJ2-2; TRBD1 or TRBD2 may be the D gene (6 bases each). In germline, CDR1 is SGHAT, CDR2 FQNNGV. The CDR3 covers 15 residues. The CDR3 sequence: CVSSSLRGPSGELFF. Here the CDR3 DNA reads TGTGTCAGCAGCTCACTTCGGGGGCCGTCCGGGGAGCTGTTTTTT.

This clonotype was seen repeatedly, ten times or more. V gene TRBV13 combines with J gene TRBJ2-1, with D possibly being TRBD2 (6 bases). Germline lookup yields CDR1 PRHDT and CDR2 FYEKMQ (reference sequence). CDR3 length: 11 amino acids. The germline V and J ends were trimmed by 3 bases and 9 bases, with 6 bases remaining between them. CDR3 DNA sequence: TGTGCCAGCAGCTTCGGGGGTGAGCAGTTCTTC. Translated: CASSFGGEQFF.

Concerning this clonotype itself: At one of its ends the junction is not consistent with the germline gene, which may arise from a read error. This chain joins TRBV11-2 and TRBJ2-2; TRBD2 is a possible D gene (5 bases). The CDR3 has 14 residues. CDR1 is SGHAT and CDR2 is FQNNGV in the germline V gene. The CDR3 loop is CASSSQANIGELLF. As DNA, the CDR3 is TGTGCCAGCAGCTCCCAGGCGAACATCGGGGAGCTGCTTTTT.

In this sample, this clonotype turned up a few times. A much larger clone lies one base from this, so it may be a read error. The J gene is TRBJ1-1, the V gene TRBV29-1, with 11 bases that match TRBD1. This CDR3 spans 14 amino acids. In germline, CDR1 is SQVTM, CDR2 ANQGSEA. The CDR3 DNA is TGCAGGGCCGAACGGACAGGGGGCTTAACTGAAGCTTTCTTT. This gives the protein CRAERTGGLTEAFF.

This clonotype was seen at least ten times. The chain joins TRBV6-6 to TRBJ2-7, with 10 bases aligning to TRBD2. In germline, CDR1 is MNHNY, CDR2 SVGAGI (reference sequence). The CDR3 covers 15 residues. Germline trimming cut 6 bases from V and 5 bases from J; bases unmatched to any gene: 10. CDR3 loop: CASSRGASGRDEQYF. The CDR3 DNA reads as TGTGCCAGCAGCAGAGGGGCTAGCGGGAGAGACGAGCAGTACTTC.

The chain is built from TRBV7-2 and TRBJ2-5; the D call may be TRBD1 or TRBD2 (5 bases each). The V and J ends lost 5 bases and 5 bases respectively, with 21 bases between them. There are 16 residues in the CDR3. CDR1 is SGHTA and CDR2 is FQGNSA in the germline V gene. CDR3 region: CASSQGPRGNGETQYF. The DNA for the CDR3 is TGTGCCAGCAGCCAGGGCCCTAGAGGGAATGGGGAGACCCAGTACTTC.

The chain is built from TRBV5-1 and TRBJ2-3; D tentatively fits TRBD1 or TRBD2 (5 bases each). Germline V gives CDR1 SGHRS, CDR2 YFSETQ. Trimming pared 1 base from V and 1 base from J, leaving 10 bases between. This CDR3 has 15 residues. Here the CDR3 reads CASSLWGFGTDTQYF. The CDR3 bases are TGCGCCAGCAGCTTGTGGGGGTTCGGCACAGATACGCAGTATTTT.

In this sample, this clonotype turned up a few times. A much larger clone lies one base from this, so it may be a read error. This chain links TRBV20-1 with TRBJ2-2; D gene ambiguous. Trimming cost V 3 bases and J 1 base, with 9 bases left between them. Germline V gene sequence: CDR1 DFQATT, CDR2 SNEGSKA (reference sequence). The CDR3 loop spans 14 amino acids. CDR3 DNA sequence: TGCAGTGCTAGGGGATACCTGAACACCGGGGAGCTGTTTTTT. This translates into CSARGYLNTGELFF.

As for this clonotype: A much larger clone differs from this one at a single base, so this may be a read error. The CDR3 loop is CASSLHLTDANTGDLFF. The DNA for the CDR3 is TGTGCCAGCAGCCTGCACCTGACTGATGCGAACACCGGGGACCTGTTTTTT. The V gene is TRBV5-8, the J gene TRBJ2-2, with D perhaps given as TRBD1 or TRBD2 (5 bases each). Germline lookup yields CDR1 SGHTS and CDR2 YDEGEE. This CDR3 has 17 amino acids. Full variable domain (missing parts from reference TRBV5-8 and TRBJ2-2): EAGVTQSPTHLIKTRGQQATLRCSPISGHTSVYWYQQALGLGLQFLLWYDEGEERNRGNFPPRFSGRQFPNYSSELNVNALELEDSALYLCASSLHLTDANTGDLFFGEGSRLTVL.

The chain links TRBV4-1 to TRBJ2-3; tentative D call: TRBD2 (5 bases). Deletions cut 4 bases from V and 3 bases from J, with 11 bases between. Per germline, CDR1 MGHRA and CDR2 YSYEKL. This CDR3 is 14 amino acids long. The CDR3 DNA follows: TGCGCCAGCAGCCCCGAGGGCTATACAGATACGCAGTATTTT. Translating it yields CASSPEGYTDTQYF.

This clonotype has at least ten counts. This rearrangement joins TRBV7-8 to TRBJ2-1; D is unresolved. The CDR3 runs to 13 residues. Looked up from germline, CDR1 is SGHVS and CDR2 is FQNEAQ. Trimming pared 5 bases from V and 5 bases from J, leaving 10 bases between. CDR3 loop: CASSARPDNEQFF. The DNA of the CDR3 is TGTGCCAGCAGCGCAAGACCAGACAATGAGCAGTTCTTC.

The gene calls are TRBV6-6 and TRBJ2-3; TRBD2 aligns across 13 bases. This CDR3 comprises 17 residues. The germline gives CDR1 MNHNY, CDR2 SVGAGI (reference sequence). The CDR3 region has the DNA TGTGGCAGTTACCAAGGGACTAGCGGGATTGGCACAGATACGCAGTATTTT. As protein: CGSYQGTSGIGTDTQYF.

This clonotype was picked up many times. The V gene is TRBV28, the J gene TRBJ2-4, with TRBD2 matching 8 bases. With V trimmed by 5 bases and J by 5 bases, 11 bases remained unmatched. Germline values: CDR1 MDHEN, CDR2 SYDVKM. The CDR3 consists of 16 residues. The CDR3 DNA follows: TGTGCCAGCAGTGCTGCGATAGCGGGATCTGAAAACATTCAGTACTTC. It encodes CASSAAIAGSENIQYF.

Concerning this clonotype: A much larger clonotype is one base distant, so this may be a read error. This CDR3 is CTSSLTGSEPQHF. CDR3 nucleotide sequence: TGTACCAGCAGTTTAACGGGATCCGAGCCCCAGCATTTT. The V gene is TRBV12-3 or TRBV12-4, the J gene TRBJ1-5; D gene ambiguous. This CDR3 is built from 13 residues.